Below, one T cell receptor beta chain is given with its context. What it recognizes is unknown. The sample comes from a study of CD8 T cells in Susac syndrome. Study-level results: It was acknowledged in the study that its TCR sequencing and HLA analysis involved a relatively small number of individuals.

Reverse transcription of about 0.45 to 1 ug RNA was performed with random hexamers. Amplification of the TCR beta CDR3 was carried out by immunoSEQ multiplex PCR, which spanned a total of 54 Vbeta and 13 Jbeta segments. TCRdb ran MiXCR on the immunoSEQ multiplex PCR reads and lists one entry per CDR3 protein. The data show about 130,000 distinct CDR3 sequences, roughly 89% seen once. The CDR3 length is 16 residues. J lost 2 bases, V lost 6 bases, and 8 bases had no gene match. FACS was used to enrich TEMRA cells, whereas the CD8+ and CD4+ T cells were obtained by negative isolation. This sequence originates from a human donor with multiple sclerosis. Source material: CD8+ T cells from PBMCs. This chain joins TRBV12-3 or TRBV12-4 and TRBJ2-2, with TRBD2 identical over 8 bases. CDR3 loop: CASSPPTSGNTGELFF. CDR3 in DNA: TGTGCCAGCAGCCCACCCACTAGCGGCAACACCGGGGAGCTGTTTTTT.